Listed below are T cell receptor beta chains from one sample, sequenced in a study of post-analysis software for immune sequencing data. TCRdb reanalysed the PCR reads using MiXCR and keeps one entry per CDR3 protein. Of 170,000 or so distinct CDR3 sequences in the sample, approximately 30% were seen once. Sequencing was carried out using blood. Receptors originate from a girl between 10 and 17 years old with multiple sclerosis. The conserved cysteine and the conserved F or W are not part of the CDR3 here.

TRBV15,TRBJ1-1,ATSKVGEGTEAF
TRBV4-1,TRBJ2-1,ASSQYPLTSGEYNEQF
TRBV7-8,TRBJ1-4,ASSLEGDRTNEKLF
TRBV20-1,TRBJ2-3,SAREGSGSTDTQY
TRBV28,TRBJ1-2,ASTDQNYGYT
TRBV7-2,TRBJ2-5,ASSYRDILLGETQY
TRBV20-1,TRBJ2-7,SARTASGPRPYEQY
TRBV5-1,-,ASSLSTTTAGETQY
TRBV12-3/TRBV12-4,TRBJ2-5,ASSLGVGTYQETQY
TRBV12-3/TRBV12-4,TRBJ1-5,ASTLGQGRSNQPQH
TRBV14,TRBJ1-2,ASSQVAGGGYT
TRBV3-1,TRBJ1-5,ASSQDLGQPQH
TRBV29-1,TRBJ1-2,SVSGQEKYGYT
TRBV15,TRBJ2-3,ATSREAPGVGDTQY
TRBV6-5,TRBJ2-7,ASRSGNTYEQY
TRBV5-1,TRBJ2-2,ASSVTGTGETGELF
TRBV28,TRBJ1-4,ASSLQQGSVF
TRBV7-9,TRBJ2-5,ASSRLAGKHEQY
TRBV6-2/TRBV6-3,TRBJ2-5,ASSYSISGKFQETQY
TRBV14,TRBJ2-3,ASSRYIAATGTDTQY
TRBV2,TRBJ1-5,ASSERNTNQAQH
TRBV28,TRBJ2-5,ASSLPQAQETQY
TRBV9,TRBJ1-3,ASSVAYRGGNTIY
TRBV7-2,TRBJ2-1,ASSPGRGRGSYNEQF
TRBV10-3,TRBJ1-1,ATKENTEAF
TRBV20-1,TRBJ2-1,SAKSPLGSGYGNEQF
TRBV11-2,TRBJ2-3,ASSRQLLRREPRTDTQY
TRBV5-1,TRBJ1-1,ASSLDMNTEAF
TRBV5-1,TRBJ2-1,ASSLVGLAGDNEQF
TRBV20-1,TRBJ1-5,SAAQGRYNQPQH
TRBV7-2,TRBJ2-7,ASSSPFFSLFYEQY
TRBV4-1,TRBJ1-2,ASSQDRLCAGYT
TRBV15,TRBJ1-2,ATSTDRLLGGYT
TRBV12-3/TRBV12-4,TRBJ1-1,ASSFREDSLGSEAF
TRBV28,TRBJ2-1,ASSPLYGERTPYNEQF
TRBV18,-,ASSRQGGDYEQY
TRBV7-9,TRBJ2-5,ASSSHLLTQETQY
TRBV29-1,TRBJ2-7,SVELSGVAGPYEQY
TRBV15,TRBJ1-5,ATSGGRGDQPQH
TRBV11-2,TRBJ2-1,ASSSGLAGLNEQF